One and the same sample provided the 17 T cell receptor beta chains below, sequenced in a study of blood T cell repertoires in COVID-19. Assay used: immunoSEQ multiplex PCR; TCRdb lists only in-frame clones, some missing. The sample has tens of thousands of clones, 80% to 85% seen once. Sample: peripheral blood. The receptors originated from a human donor in a cohort sampled during active COVID-19.

The genes are TRBV14 and TRBJ2-2, with TRBD1 as a possible D gene (5 bases). The CDR3 is 15 residues long. V was clipped by 1 base and J by 1 base, with 7 bases between them. From germline, CDR1 is SGHDN and CDR2 FVKESK. CDR3 nucleotide sequence: TGTGCCAGCAGCCAAGTCAGGGTGAACACCGGGGAGCTGTTTTTT. It specifies CASSQVRVNTGELFF.

The chain joins TRBV2 to TRBJ2-7; possibly TRBD2 for D (6 bases). The CDR3 totals 14 residues. Germline CDR1 is SNHLY and CDR2 is FYNNEI. V lost 6 bases and J lost 4, with 16 bases in between. The CDR3 spells CASSPRDSYYEQYF. The CDR3 region has the DNA TGTGCCAGCAGCCCACGGGACTCCTATTACGAGCAGTACTTC.

This chain joins TRBV9 and TRBJ2-5, with 10 bases aligning to TRBD2. Germline values: CDR1 SGDLS, CDR2 YYNGEE. CDR3 length: 21 residues. V lost 0 bases to trimming and J lost 5 bases; unmatched junction nucleotides: 22. The CDR3 spells CASSVAVGLWGSGGATETQYF. The CDR3 DNA reads as TGTGCCAGCAGCGTAGCTGTAGGCCTGTGGGGCAGCGGGGGGGCCACGGAGACCCAGTACTTC.

This clone was recorded only once. The V call is TRBV6-5, the J call TRBJ2-3, with D perhaps TRBD2 (6 bases). Trimming pared 2 bases from V and 8 bases from J, leaving 8 bases between. Germline lookup yields CDR1 MNHEY and CDR2 SVGAGI. The CDR3 runs to 12 residues. Here the CDR3 reads CASSYGGVTQYF. In nucleotides, the CDR3 is TGTGCCAGCAGTTACGGAGGGGTTACGCAGTATTTT.

The gene calls are TRBV5-4 and TRBJ2-1; D remains ambiguous. The CDR3 runs 14 residues. CDR1 and CDR2 (germline): SGHNT, YYREEE (reference sequence). Trimming stripped 4 bases from V and 3 bases from J, with 11 bases between. DNA of the CDR3: TGTGCCAGCAGCCGAATCGAGGACTACAATGAGCAGTTCTTC. It specifies CASSRIEDYNEQFF.

The rearrangement links TRBV28 to TRBJ2-5, with TRBD2 as a possible D gene (6 bases). V shed 6 bases and J shed 9 bases, with 23 bases lying between them. Germline values: CDR1 MDHEN, CDR2 SYDVKM. The CDR3 totals 15 residues. CDR3 in amino acids: CASSLPRTSRGAQYF. The CDR3 nucleotides read TGTGCCAGCAGCCTACCTCGGACGTCCCGCGGGGCCCAGTACTTC.

This clone was counted only a few times. The chain uses TRBV11-3 and TRBJ2-1; the match to TRBD2 covers 14 bases. Germline assignment: CDR1 SGHNT and CDR2 YENEEA. V shed 4 bases and J 5 bases; nucleotides not matched to a gene: 10. This CDR3 spans 18 amino acids. CDR3 sequence reads: CASSSSGTSGGTNNEQFF. The CDR3, as DNA: TGTGCCAGCAGCTCTAGTGGGACTAGCGGGGGCACGAACAATGAGCAGTTCTTC.

This clone appeared once. The rearrangement links TRBV6-6 to TRBJ2-5; the D gene is possibly TRBD2 (6 bases). V shed 5 bases and J shed 5 bases, with 9 bases lying between them. Germline lookup yields CDR1 MNHNY and CDR2 SVGAGI (reference sequence). There are 12 residues in the CDR3. CDR3 nucleotides: TGTGCCAGCAGTCCCCGGGGGGAGACCCAGTACTTC. It is translated as CASSPRGETQYF.

The gene calls are TRBV4-1 and TRBJ1-6; 7 nucleotides match TRBD1. Germline lookup yields CDR1 MGHRA and CDR2 YSYEKL. Germline trimming cut 1 base from V and 10 bases from J; bases unmatched to any gene: 7. This CDR3 has 15 residues. The CDR3 sequence: CASSQVGTGASPLHF. In nucleotides, the CDR3 is TGCGCCAGCAGCCAAGTCGGCACAGGGGCCTCACCCCTCCACTTT.

CDR3 loop: CASSPPKGTGGYTF. In DNA, the CDR3 is TGTGCCAGCAGTCCCCCCAAAGGGACTGGTGGCTACACCTTC. The chain joins TRBV28 to TRBJ1-2; D might be TRBD1 (5 bases). This CDR3 has 14 residues. V was shortened by 5 bases and J by 7 bases, with 17 bases between the two germline ends. From germline, CDR1 is MDHEN and CDR2 SYDVKM.

The chain has TRBV15 and TRBJ1-5; perhaps TRBD1 as D (5 bases). The CDR3 totals 19 residues. V was cut by 0 bases and J by 5 bases, with 23 bases left in between. Germline values: CDR1 LNHNV, CDR2 YYDKDF (reference sequence). The CDR3 nucleotides are TGTGCCACCAGCAGAGATCGCGCCCTAACGGCAGGGAACCATCAGCCCCAGCATTTT. Encoded protein: CATSRDRALTAGNHQPQHF.

V and J are TRBV5-4 and TRBJ2-5; D might be TRBD2 (6 bases). Trimming took 4 bases from V and 3 from J, leaving 10 bases between them. The germline V gene has CDR1 SGHNT and CDR2 YYREEE (reference sequence). The CDR3 covers 13 residues. The CDR3 spells CASSPPGEETQYF. The CDR3 region has the DNA TGTGCCAGCAGCCCCCCGGGGGAAGAGACCCAGTACTTC.

The chain couples TRBV7-8 to TRBJ2-7, with 10 nucleotides matching TRBD1. Germline V lookup: CDR1 SGHVS, CDR2 FQNEAQ. The CDR3 consists of 16 residues. The V gene end was trimmed by 2 bases and the J gene end by 0 bases; junction bases not matched to a gene: 4. The CDR3 region is CASSLMRTGGSYEQYF. The CDR3 nucleotides read TGTGCCAGCAGCTTAATGAGGACAGGGGGCTCCTACGAGCAGTACTTC. Full variable domain (outside the CDR3, taken from reference TRBV7-8 and TRBJ2-7): GAGVSQSPRYKVAKRGQDVALRCDPISGHVSLFWYQQALGQGPEFLTYFQNEAQLDKSGLPSDRFFAERPEGSVSTLKIQRTQQEDSAVYLCASSLMRTGGSYEQYFGPGTRLTVT.

Details on this clone: The identical CDR3 is also encoded by other nucleotide sequences in the sample. The V call is TRBV6-5, the J call TRBJ2-1, with a weak D call TRBD1 (7 bases). Germline V CDR1 and CDR2: MNHEY, SVGAGI. Trimming removed 7 bases from V and 7 bases from J, with 8 bases in between. The CDR3 is made up of 11 amino acids. CDR3 coding DNA: TGTGCCAGCACAGGGGGGAATGAGCAGTTCTTC. Its protein is CASTGGNEQFF.

J is TRBJ2-1 and V is TRBV7-9; TRBD2 might be the D (5 bases). Trimming left V 7 bases short and J 6 bases short, with 16 bases between. Germline CDR1 and CDR2: SEHNR and FQNEAQ (reference sequence). This CDR3 comprises 14 residues. CDR3 in DNA: TGTGCCAGCAACGACGGACTTCAATTCAATGAGCAGTTCTTC. It yields the protein CASNDGLQFNEQFF.

The chain combines TRBV9 with TRBJ2-3; a weak D match, TRBD2 (5 bases). V lost 3 bases, J lost 9 bases, and 8 bases lay in between. The CDR3 contains 11 residues. Germline V lookup: CDR1 SGDLS, CDR2 YYNGEE. CDR3: CASSARGTQYF. CDR3 in DNA: TGTGCCAGCAGCGCGCGCGGGACGCAGTATTTT.

This clone was seen just once. The V gene is TRBV4-3, the J gene TRBJ1-6; D remains unclear. The CDR3 has 14 residues. With 0 bases removed from V and 9 bases from J, the gap between germline ends came to 9 bases. Per germline, CDR1 LGHNA and CDR2 YSLEER. CDR3 sequence reads: CASSQEPGTSPLHF. The CDR3 DNA is TGCGCCAGCAGCCAAGAGCCGGGAACTTCACCCCTCCACTTT.